The 15 T cell receptor beta chains below were found in one sample sequenced in a study of radiation and T cells in renal cell carcinoma. The data were produced by immunoSEQ multiplex PCR, yet TCRdb's version contains in-frame clones alone and is incomplete. The sample contains 60,000 to 95,000 clones, approximately 82% of which appear only once. Time point in this sample: blood 4 weeks post-SBRT, at nephrectomy. As for treatment: 15 Gy SBRT to primary tumor, nephrectomy 4 weeks later. The source material was blood, sampled from a patient whose treatment included radiotherapy and nephrectomy. The receptors here all came from a woman in her fifties or sixties with renal cell carcinoma.

The V call is TRBV11-3, the J call TRBJ2-2; D gene uncertain. CDR3 size: 13 residues. Trimming took 3 bases from V and 6 from J, leaving 8 bases between them. The V gene's germline CDR1 is SGHNT and CDR2 YENEEA. CDR3 protein: CASSLLEAGELFF. For the CDR3, the DNA is TGTGCCAGCAGCTTGCTAGAGGCCGGGGAGCTGTTTTTT. The full variable domain, its missing parts supplied by reference TRBV11-3 and TRBJ2-2, is EAGVVQSPRYKIIEKKQPVAFWCNPISGHNTLYWYLQNLGQGPELLIRYENEEAVDDSQLPKDRFSAERLKGVDSTLKIQPAELGDSAVYLCASSLLEAGELFFGEGSRLTVL.

This chain joins TRBV19 and TRBJ2-1, with TRBD2 as a possible D gene (5 bases). Germline-derived CDR1 and CDR2 are LNHDA and SQIVND (reference sequence). V was shortened by 5 bases and J by 8 bases, with 13 bases between the two germline ends. CDR3 length equals 13 residues. The CDR3 DNA reads as TGTGCCAGTAGTTCCCGGACGCGGGATGAGCAGTTCTTC. It yields the protein CASSSRTRDEQFF. The entire variable domain, with the rest obtained from reference TRBV19 and TRBJ2-1, is as follows: DGGITQSPKYLFRKEGQNVTLSCEQNLNHDAMYWYRQDPGQGLRLIYYSQIVNDFQKGDIAEGYSVSREKKESFPLTVTSAQKNPTAFYLCASSSRTRDEQFFGPGTRLTVL.

The chain recombines TRBV6-1 with TRBJ2-5; TRBD2 aligns across 7 bases. Looked up from germline, CDR1 is MNHNS and CDR2 is SASEGT. The CDR3 extends over 14 amino acids. V lost 4 bases, J lost 5 bases, and 7 bases stayed unmatched. CDR3 region: CASSVGAGRETQYF. CDR3 nucleotides: TGTGCCAGCAGTGTTGGGGCCGGGAGGGAGACCCAGTACTTC.

About this clone itself: The sample carries other DNA sequences with the same CDR3. This chain connects TRBV4-1 to TRBJ2-3, with a weak D call TRBD2 (6 bases). V lost 1 base and J 2 bases, leaving 7 bases between the germline ends. The CDR3 length is 14 residues. Germline V gene sequence: CDR1 MGHRA, CDR2 YSYEKL. The CDR3 DNA reads TGCGCCAGCAGCCAAGGGCGGGACACAGATACGCAGTATTTT. Translation: CASSQGRDTDTQYF.

This clone was found a few times. The chain combines TRBV7-9 with TRBJ2-1; 8 bases line up with TRBD1. The germline CDR1 and CDR2 sequences are SEHNR and FQNEAQ (reference sequence). V shed 7 bases and J 0 bases; nucleotides not matched to a gene: 17. This CDR3 is built from 19 residues. The CDR3 DNA reads as TGTGCCAGCACCCCGGGACAGGTGGGACTCACACGCTCCTACAATGAGCAGTTCTTC. Translating it yields CASTPGQVGLTRSYNEQFF.

This clone was counted between two and nine times. The chain has TRBV5-6 and TRBJ1-2; D perhaps matches TRBD1 (5 bases). The CDR3 extends over 14 amino acids. Germline loops: CDR1 SGHDT, CDR2 YYEEEE. Between the trimmed V and J ends, which lost 4 bases and 5 bases, there was a span of 15 bases. The CDR3 nucleotides are TGTGCCAGCAGCCCGCAGGGTGGGGGATATGGCTACACCTTC. It specifies CASSPQGGGYGYTF. The full variable domain, rest sourced from reference TRBV5-6 and TRBJ1-2, is DAGVTQSPTHLIKTRGQQVTLRCSPKSGHDTVSWYQQALGQGPQFIFQYYEEEERQRGNFPDRFSGHQFPNYSSELNVNALLLGDSALYLCASSPQGGGYGYTFGSGTRLTVV.

The J gene is TRBJ2-2, the V gene TRBV5-1; D unresolved. This CDR3 is 14 amino acids long. Germline CDR1 is SGHRS and CDR2 is YFSETQ. Trimming removed 6 bases at V and 4 bases at J, with 13 bases between. The CDR3 here is CASNEAAATGELFF. As DNA, the CDR3 is TGCGCCAGCAACGAGGCCGCAGCCACCGGGGAGCTGTTTTTT.

This clone was recorded a few times. This chain uses TRBV11-2 with TRBJ1-1, with D unresolved. V gave up 2 bases and J gave up 1 base, with 8 bases separating them. Germline CDR1 reads SGHAT; CDR2 reads FQNNGV. This CDR3 contains 14 residues. This CDR3 is CASSLNVGNTEAFF. CDR3 sequence (DNA): TGTGCCAGCAGCTTAAACGTGGGGAACACTGAAGCTTTCTTT.

This clone was detected only once. The sample contains more than one DNA sequence encoding this CDR3. The J gene is TRBJ2-3, the V gene TRBV20-1, with D hard to call. With 5 bases removed from V and 3 bases from J, the gap between germline ends came to 3 bases. This CDR3 contains 10 residues. Germline assignment: CDR1 DFQATT and CDR2 SNEGSKA (reference sequence). CDR3 sequence: CSASTDTQYF. The CDR3 region has the DNA TGCAGTGCTTCGACAGATACGCAGTATTTT.

The chain carries TRBV7-3 and TRBJ1-2; D uncertain. V gave up 5 bases and J gave up 3 bases, with 10 bases separating them. Germline CDR1 is SGHTA and CDR2 is FQGTGA. There are 13 residues in the CDR3. The CDR3 sequence is CASSVDGHYGYTF. CDR3 DNA sequence: TGTGCCAGCAGCGTAGACGGGCACTATGGCTACACCTTC.

J is TRBJ2-5 and V is TRBV20-1; D is undetermined. Trimming pared 5 bases from V and 10 bases from J, leaving 14 bases between. The germline V gene has CDR1 DFQATT and CDR2 SNEGSKA (reference sequence). The CDR3 contains 11 residues. The CDR3 sequence: CSALTSEVQYF. The CDR3 DNA sequence: TGCAGTGCTTTGACAAGTGAGGTCCAGTACTTC.

The chain uses TRBV2 and TRBJ2-5, with 10 positions matching TRBD1. TRBJ2-7 matches the DNA end more closely, so the J call is doubtful. Germline V gene sequence: CDR1 SNHLY, CDR2 FYNNEI. The CDR3 has 15 amino acids. The CDR3 region is CASSVGTGDSYEQYF. The CDR3 DNA reads TGTGCCAGCAGTGTCGGGACAGGGGACTCCTACGAGCAGTACTTC.

The chain uses TRBV9 and TRBJ1-3, with TRBD1 matching 10 bases. The CDR3 spans 18 residues. With 5 bases clipped from V and 0 bases from J, the junction kept 11 bases outside the gene matches. The germline CDR1 and CDR2 sequences are SGDLS and YYNGEE. CDR3 amino acids: CASSAGTGVPRSGNTIYF. The CDR3 DNA reads as TGTGCCAGCAGTGCCGGGACAGGGGTCCCTCGCTCTGGAAACACCATATATTTT. Full variable domain (rest looked up from reference TRBV9 and TRBJ1-3): DSGVTQTPKHLITATGQRVTLRCSPRSGDLSVYWYQQSLDQGLQFLIQYYNGEERAKGNILERFSAQQFPDLHSELNLSSLELGDSALYFCASSAGTGVPRSGNTIYFGEGSWLTVV.

DNA of the CDR3: TGTGCCACCAGCAGAGATCTGACACCTAAGAACATTCAGTACTTC. It codes for CATSRDLTPKNIQYF. This chain links TRBV15 with TRBJ2-4; no clear D. Germline-derived CDR1 and CDR2 are LNHNV and YYDKDF (reference sequence). The CDR3 loop spans 15 amino acids. V lost 0 bases and J lost 7, with 13 bases in between.

This clone has a handful of counts. This sequence joins TRBV10-3 and TRBJ1-5, with unresolved D. The CDR3 spans 14 residues. Trimming cost V 1 base and J 7 bases, with 11 bases left between them. CDR1 is ENHRY, CDR2 SYGVKD, per germline. CDR3 region: CAISEFQTRQPQHF. DNA of the CDR3: TGTGCCATCAGTGAGTTCCAGACTCGGCAGCCCCAGCATTTT.